This T cell receptor (beta chain) was profiled in a study of blood T cell repertoires in COVID-19. Study-wide background: The United States, Italy and Spain supplied acute and convalescent COVID-19 samples.

The V gene's germline CDR1 is SEHNR and CDR2 FQNEAQ (reference sequence). With V trimmed by 5 bases and J by 1 base, 7 bases remained unmatched. The CDR3 extends over 15 amino acids. As originally analysed: Nucleated cell number was recorded as an estimate derived from reference gene primer amplification. Sequencing was performed with immunoSEQ multiplex PCR; in TCRdb, only in-frame clones are kept and a portion is missing. That table gives V, J and clone size, and the DNA gave D and trimming. The table includes around 200,000 clones, around 85% detected once. The chain recombines TRBV7-9 with TRBJ2-5; 7 nucleotides agree with TRBD1. Source material: peripheral blood. This clonotype was sampled from a woman between 50 and 59 years old with acute or convalescent COVID-19. CDR3 DNA sequence: TGTGCCAGCAGCAGACCGGGACAGACCCAAGAGACCCAGTACTTC. As protein: CASSRPGQTQETQYF. The full variable domain, with the rest looked up from reference TRBV7-9 and TRBJ2-5, is DTGVSQNPRHKITKRGQNVTFRCDPISEHNRLYWYRQTLGQGPEFLTYFQNEAQLEKSRLLSDRFSAERPKGSFSTLEIQRTEQGDSAMYLCASSRPGQTQETQYFGPGTRLLVL.